Shown below are 31 T cell receptor beta chains from a single sample sequenced in a study of beta chain features in type 1 diabetes. Study conclusions and caveats: TCRB CDR3s were moderately but significantly shorter in Type 1 diabetes patients in all four CD4+ subsets.

These receptors have no identified antigens. Reverse transcribing all isolated RNA meant expressed TCRB transcripts were sequenced. TCRdb keeps only in-frame clones here, not all; method: immunoSEQ multiplex PCR. The table lists approximately 250,000 clones, approximately 11% of them singletons, with around 0.017% in the top ten. The specimen was naive CD4+ T cells from blood. These receptor sequences come from a man under 40 with type 1 diabetes.

This clone has a handful of counts. The V call is TRBV19, the J call TRBJ1-1; possible D gene TRBD1, 6 bases. This CDR3 spans 14 amino acids. The germline V gene has CDR1 LNHDA and CDR2 SQIVND (reference sequence). The germline V and J ends were trimmed by 3 bases and 1 base, with 9 bases remaining between them. This CDR3 is CASSMGAANTEAFF. The CDR3, as DNA: TGTGCCAGTAGTATGGGGGCAGCGAACACTGAAGCTTTCTTT.

This clone has more than one count but fewer than ten. The chain has TRBV14 and TRBJ2-3; possible D gene TRBD2, 5 bases. V lost 5 bases and J 6 bases, leaving 12 bases between the germline ends. Germline assignment: CDR1 SGHDN and CDR2 FVKESK. The CDR3 is made up of 13 amino acids. CDR3 bases: TGTGCCAGCAGCTACTACGGCGGGGATACGCAGTATTTT. Protein sequence: CASSYYGGDTQYF.

This clone turned up a few times. This rearrangement joins TRBV28 to TRBJ2-3, with a tentative D call TRBD2 (5 bases). Trimming took 3 bases from V and 1 from J, leaving 11 bases between them. The germline CDR1 and CDR2 sequences are MDHEN and SYDVKM. The length of the CDR3 is 15 residues. The CDR3 loop reads CASSLASLRTDTQYF. The DNA for the CDR3 is TGTGCCAGCAGTTTGGCTAGCCTACGCACAGATACGCAGTATTTT.

This clone has only a few counts. The J gene is TRBJ1-4, the V gene TRBV5-4; D is uncertain. CDR3 length: 15 amino acids. Germline values: CDR1 SGHNT, CDR2 YYREEE (reference sequence). V lost 0 bases, J lost 4 bases, and 10 bases lay in between. In DNA form, the CDR3 reads TGTGCCAGCAGCTTGGCGCAGGACTGTAATGAAAAACTGTTTTTT. Translation gives CASSLAQDCNEKLFF.

The gene calls are TRBV9 and TRBJ2-5; TRBD2 matches at 7 bases. The germline V gene has CDR1 SGDLS and CDR2 YYNGEE. The CDR3 has 13 residues. Losses at the gene ends were 4 bases for V and 2 bases for J; bases not matched to a gene: 2. The CDR3 nucleotides read TGTGCCAGCAGCCCCGGGGGGCAAGAGACCCAGTACTTC. It yields the protein CASSPGGQETQYF.

Note on this clone: Different DNA sequences within this sample yield the same CDR3. The gene calls are TRBV5-1 and TRBJ2-5; the match to TRBD1 covers 7 bases. J gave up 2 bases and V 4 bases, and 2 bases lay outside the gene matches. The V gene's germline CDR1 is SGHRS and CDR2 YFSETQ. The CDR3 runs 13 residues. CDR3 loop: CASSPTGQETQYF. The CDR3 DNA sequence: TGCGCCAGCAGCCCGACAGGGCAAGAGACCCAGTACTTC.

The rearrangement uses TRBV11-2 and TRBJ2-1; D remains ambiguous. The CDR3 contains 14 residues. The V gene lost 2 bases and the J gene lost 4 bases, with 9 bases spanning the gap. CDR1 is SGHAT and CDR2 is FQNNGV in the germline V gene. The CDR3 nucleotides read TGTGCCAGCAGCTTAAGCCTCGGGTACAATGAGCAGTTCTTC. It translates to CASSLSLGYNEQFF. Supplemented by reference TRBV11-2 and TRBJ2-1, the full variable domain reads EAGVAQSPRYKIIEKRQSVAFWCNPISGHATLYWYQQILGQGPKLLIQFQNNGVVDDSQLPKDRFSAERLKGVDSTLKIQPAKLEDSAVYLCASSLSLGYNEQFFGPGTRLTVL.

V is TRBV14 and J is TRBJ2-3, with a weak D call TRBD2 (6 bases). CDR1 is SGHDN, CDR2 FVKESK, per germline. Between the trimmed V and J ends, which lost 7 bases and 10 bases, there was a span of 18 bases. The CDR3 spans 13 residues. The CDR3 DNA follows: TGTGCCAGCACCCCCCAACCGGGGGTGGCGCAGTATTTT. Protein: CASTPQPGVAQYF.

The gene calls are TRBV18 and TRBJ1-5; TRBD1 is a possible D gene (5 bases). The CDR3 spans 14 residues. Trimming removed 5 bases from V and 5 bases from J, with 13 bases in between. Germline CDR1 KGHSH, CDR2 LQKENI. As DNA, the CDR3 is TGTGCCAGCTCAACCCTCGGGGGAGATCAGCCCCAGCATTTT. It yields the protein CASSTLGGDQPQHF.

This chain uses TRBV13 with TRBJ2-7, with D perhaps TRBD2 (5 bases). The CDR3 loop spans 14 amino acids. V was clipped by 1 base and J by 1 base, with 8 bases between them. Germline values: CDR1 PRHDT, CDR2 FYEKMQ (reference sequence). The CDR3 nucleotides read TGTGCCAGCAGCTTAGTAGGGAGATCCTACGAGCAGTACTTC. Encoded protein: CASSLVGRSYEQYF.

This clone was counted a few times. The V and J genes are TRBV4-3 and TRBJ2-7; TRBD2 aligns across 7 bases. Germline lookup yields CDR1 LGHNA and CDR2 YSLEER. The CDR3 sequence is 15 residues long. V was clipped by 1 base and J by 3 bases; unmatched bases: 6. The CDR3 spells CASSQVSGLDYEQYF. In DNA, the CDR3 is TGCGCCAGCAGCCAAGTAAGTGGACTAGACTACGAGCAGTACTTC.

The CDR3 DNA sequence: TGTGCCAGCAGCTTAAACTCTGAGCAGTTCTTC. Its translation: CASSLNSEQFF. The rearrangement links TRBV7-2 to TRBJ2-1; no clear D. CDR1 SGHTA and CDR2 FQGNSA come from the germline V gene. The CDR3 sequence is 11 residues long. Between the trimmed V and J ends, which lost 2 bases and 9 bases, there was a span of 5 bases.

V and J are TRBV30 and TRBJ2-7; D not resolved. Germline V lookup: CDR1 GTSNPN, CDR2 SVGIG (reference sequence). This CDR3 is built from 11 residues. Trimming shortened V by 3 bases and J by 4 bases, and 7 bases separated the two germline ends. The CDR3 region has the DNA TGTGCCTGGAGCAAACAATACGAGCAGTACTTC. This translates into CAWSKQYEQYF.

This clone was found a few times. This rearrangement joins TRBV5-6 to TRBJ2-5, with a possible D match to TRBD2 (5 bases). The CDR3 sequence is 14 residues long. Germline CDR1 is SGHDT and CDR2 is YYEEEE. The germline V and J ends were trimmed by 1 base and 5 bases, with 12 bases remaining between them. The CDR3 nucleotides are TGTGCCAGCAGCTTGATTCCGGGGATCGAGACCCAGTACTTC. This codes for CASSLIPGIETQYF.

This clone was counted a few times. V gene TRBV4-3 combines with J gene TRBJ2-3; D not certain. The V and J ends lost 0 bases and 1 base respectively, with 5 bases between them. Germline assignment: CDR1 LGHNA and CDR2 YSLEER. The CDR3 sequence is 14 residues long. CDR3 protein: CASSQDAGTDTQYF. For the CDR3, the DNA is TGCGCCAGCAGCCAAGATGCAGGCACAGATACGCAGTATTTT.

This clone has a handful of counts. The rearrangement joins TRBV6-6 to TRBJ2-7; D is unclear. The germline gives CDR1 MNHNY, CDR2 SVGAGI (reference sequence). The CDR3 extends over 15 amino acids. Trimming removed 0 bases from V and 7 bases from J, with 16 bases in between. This CDR3 reads CASSYSSRLGREQYF. DNA for the CDR3: TGTGCCAGCAGTTACTCGAGCAGGCTCGGTCGGGAGCAGTACTTC.

The rearrangement links TRBV9 to TRBJ1-3, with TRBD1 matching over 12 bases. The germline V gene encodes CDR1 SGDLS and CDR2 YYNGEE. V lost 4 bases, J lost 4 bases, and 6 bases stayed unmatched. CDR3 length: 16 amino acids. For the CDR3, the DNA is TGTGCCAGCAGCCCAAAGGGGACAGGGGGCGGAAACACCATATATTTT. It codes for CASSPKGTGGGNTIYF.

This clone was seen only a few times. The chain recombines TRBV19 with TRBJ1-5; D ambiguous. The V gene's germline CDR1 is LNHDA and CDR2 SQIVND (reference sequence). This CDR3 comprises 12 residues. Trimming removed 1 base at V and 10 bases at J, with 8 bases between. The CDR3 protein is CASSIAGFPQHF. In DNA form, the CDR3 reads TGTGCCAGTAGTATAGCGGGGTTTCCCCAGCATTTT.

This clone has more than one count but fewer than ten. The chain has TRBV5-1 and TRBJ2-7; 9 bases match TRBD1. The CDR3 spans 13 residues. With V trimmed by 3 bases and J by 5 bases, 3 bases remained unmatched. Germline loops: CDR1 SGHRS, CDR2 YFSETQ. The CDR3 reads CASSSGQGNEQYF. The CDR3 DNA sequence: TGCGCCAGCAGCTCGGGACAGGGAAACGAGCAGTACTTC. The complete variable domain, with remaining parts taken from reference TRBV5-1 and TRBJ2-7, reads KAGVTQTPRYLIKTRGQQVTLSCSPISGHRSVSWYQQTPGQGLQFLFEYFSETQRNKGNFPGRFSGRQFSNSRSEMNVSTLELGDSALYLCASSSGQGNEQYFGPGTRLTVT.

This clone was observed a handful of times. The rearrangement joins TRBV7-9 to TRBJ1-1; unclear D gene. CDR3 length: 12 residues. Germline V gene lookup returns CDR1 SEHNR and CDR2 FQNEAQ (reference sequence). Deletions cut 1 base from V and 7 bases from J, with 7 bases between. CDR3 protein: CASSLVEIEAFF. The DNA for the CDR3 is TGTGCCAGCAGCTTAGTGGAGATTGAAGCTTTCTTT.

Here the CDR3 reads CARLAGGISSYEQYF. CDR3 DNA sequence: TGTGCCAGACTAGCGGGGGGCATTAGCTCCTACGAGCAGTACTTC. The chain has TRBV6-8 and TRBJ2-7; 12 bases map to TRBD2. CDR1 is MNHGY, CDR2 SAAAGT, per germline. This CDR3 is 15 amino acids long. Trimming at V came to 9 bases and at J to 0 bases, leaving 6 bases not matched to a gene.

V is TRBV2 and J is TRBJ2-2, with 7 bases identical to TRBD1. The V gene's germline CDR1 is SNHLY and CDR2 FYNNEI. The CDR3 consists of 14 residues. V shed 5 bases and J 5 bases; nucleotides not matched to a gene: 5. CDR3 sequence reads: CASSPRTGTGELFF. Written as DNA, the CDR3 is TGTGCCAGCAGTCCCCGGACAGGAACCGGGGAGCTGTTTTTT.

V gene TRBV6-6 combines with J gene TRBJ2-5; 10 bases are a match to TRBD1. There are 15 residues in the CDR3. The ends lost 6 bases at V and 5 bases at J; junction bases unmatched: 9. Germline CDR1 and CDR2: MNHNY and SVGAGI (reference sequence). CDR3 DNA sequence: TGTGCCAGCAGCCGAGGGACAGGGGTTAAGGAGACCCAGTACTTC. This gives the protein CASSRGTGVKETQYF.

A few counts support this clone. In DNA form, the CDR3 reads TGTGCCTGTTCCCGGACACTCGAAGCCGGGGAGCTGTTTTTT. Translated, it gives CACSRTLEAGELFF. The chain couples TRBV19 to TRBJ2-2; TRBD1 might be the D (5 bases). CDR3 length: 14 amino acids. The germline gives CDR1 LNHDA, CDR2 SQIVND (reference sequence). V shed 11 bases and J shed 6 bases, with 19 bases lying between them.

This chain joins TRBV30 and TRBJ1-1, with 9 bases lining up with TRBD1. The germline CDR1 and CDR2 sequences are GTSNPN and SVGIG (reference sequence). With 4 bases clipped from V and 6 bases from J, the junction kept 9 bases outside the gene matches. This CDR3 has 14 amino acids. The CDR3 DNA reads TGTGCCTGGAACCGGGGACAGGGAGGGGCTGAAGCTTTCTTT. It specifies CAWNRGQGGAEAFF. Full variable domain (remainder filled in from reference TRBV30 and TRBJ1-1): SQTIHQWPATLVQPVGSPLSLECTVEGTSNPNLYWYRQAAGRGLQLLFYSVGIGQISSEVPQNLSASRPQDRQFILSSKKLLLSDSGFYLCAWNRGQGGAEAFFGQGTRLTVV.

This clone was seen more than once but under ten times. The genes are TRBV5-4 and TRBJ2-5; 9 nucleotides match TRBD2. CDR1 and CDR2 from the germline V gene are SGHNT and YYREEE (reference sequence). After removal of 1 base from V and 1 base from J, the junction contained 5 bases not matched to a gene. The CDR3 has 16 amino acids. CDR3 residues: CASSLNSGGFQETQYF. The CDR3 DNA sequence: TGTGCCAGCAGCTTGAATAGCGGGGGATTCCAAGAGACCCAGTACTTC.

This clone was counted between two and nine times. The chain couples TRBV7-8 to TRBJ1-5; 8 nucleotides match TRBD1. Unmatched junction bases numbered 5, after V lost 6 bases and J lost 7 bases. In germline, CDR1 is SGHVS, CDR2 FQNEAQ. CDR3 length: 13 amino acids. The CDR3 DNA reads TGTGCCAGCAGTTGGACAGGGAACCAGCCCCAGCATTTT. This translates into CASSWTGNQPQHF.

The V gene is TRBV2, the J gene TRBJ2-1; a possible D gene is TRBD2 (6 bases). The CDR3 is 15 amino acids. Germline CDR1 and CDR2: SNHLY and FYNNEI. Trimming pared 5 bases from V and 6 bases from J, leaving 17 bases between. This CDR3 is CASSRASVGGNEQFF. For the CDR3, the DNA is TGTGCCAGCAGTCGGGCGTCAGTGGGGGGCAATGAGCAGTTCTTC.

This clone has a handful of counts. The chain recombines TRBV30 with TRBJ2-3; no reliable D call. There are 13 residues in the CDR3. V lost 0 bases and J 1 base, leaving 5 bases between the germline ends. The germline CDR1 and CDR2 sequences are GTSNPN and SVGIG (reference sequence). CDR3 in amino acids: CAWSVSGTDTQYF. The CDR3 region has the DNA TGTGCCTGGAGTGTCTCGGGCACAGATACGCAGTATTTT.

The chain is built from TRBV6-5 and TRBJ2-7; 7 nucleotides align to TRBD1. This CDR3 is built from 15 residues. Trimming took 6 bases from V and 3 from J; bases not matched to a gene: 11. Germline V gives CDR1 MNHEY, CDR2 SVGAGI. The CDR3 protein is CASRQHGTANYEQYF. Here the CDR3 DNA reads TGTGCCAGCAGGCAACACGGGACAGCTAACTACGAGCAGTACTTC.

The CDR3 protein is CAWSGTGEYGYTF. The CDR3 region has the DNA TGTGCCTGGAGTGGTACAGGGGAGTACGGCTACACCTTC. V is TRBV30 and J is TRBJ1-2; TRBD1 aligns across 7 bases. This CDR3 contains 13 residues. Trimming at V came to 1 base and at J to 8 bases, leaving 7 bases not matched to a gene. The V gene's germline CDR1 is GTSNPN and CDR2 SVGIG (reference sequence).